These T cell receptor beta chains were read from a single sample in a study of regulatory T cells in long-lasting Graves disease. TCRdb re-called the multiplex PCR reads with MiXCR, one entry per CDR3 protein. The table has about 320,000 distinct CDR3 sequences, about 18% seen once; the top ten hold around 37%. Sequences were derived from peripheral blood mononuclear cells (PBMCs), sampled at new diagnosis, from a patient treated with antithyroid drugs. These receptors were taken from a female donor with Graves disease. Each CDR3 is given with its conserved first and last residue. The D gene is left open where the match is weak. The size field is filled for only some rows; it gives once, few, many or a size class.

abundance,d_gene,len,v_gene,j_gene,CDR3aa,CDR3nt
many,-,15,TRBV27,TRBJ2-4,CASSLDYNTKNIQYF,TGTGCCAGCAGTTTAGACTACAACACCAAAAACATTCAGTACTTC
-,-,13,TRBV2,TRBJ1-3,CASSVGGGNTIYF,TGTGCCAGCAGTGTTGGGGGTGGAAACACCATATATTTT
many,-,14,TRBV29-1,TRBJ1-4,CSVEEDPGGEKLFF,TGCAGCGTTGAAGAGGACCCGGGCGGTGAAAAACTGTTTTTT
many,-,13,TRBV2,TRBJ1-2,CASSPTANYGYTF,TGTGCCAGCAGTCCTACAGCGAACTATGGCTACACCTTC
-,-,17,TRBV4-1,TRBJ1-4,CASSPSPLKIGDEKLFF,TGCGCCAGCAGCCCATCTCCCCTGAAAATTGGAGATGAAAAACTGTTTTTT
many,-,14,TRBV2,TRBJ1-5,CASSQKRGGQPQHF,TGTGCCAGCAGTCAGAAGAGGGGTGGGCAGCCCCAGCATTTT
few,TRBD1,16,TRBV18,TRBJ1-5,CASSPYARGSNQPQHF,TGTGCCAGCTCACCTTACGCCAGGGGGAGCAATCAGCCCCAGCATTTT
many,TRBD1,16,TRBV29-1,TRBJ2-1,CSVSGQGASGLAEQFF,TGCAGCGTTTCGGGACAGGGGGCCTCGGGACTCGCTGAGCAGTTCTTC
many,TRBD1,16,TRBV28,TRBJ1-2,CASSFQDRVSSYGYTF,TGTGCCAGCAGTTTTCAGGACAGGGTATCTTCCTATGGCTACACCTTC
-,-,14,TRBV19,TRBJ2-1,CASSIIAGGNEQFF,TGTGCCAGTAGTATTATCGCCGGGGGAAATGAGCAGTTCTTC
many,-,12,TRBV29-1,TRBJ2-5,CSVGYVGETQYF,TGCAGCGTTGGCTATGTCGGAGAGACCCAGTACTTC
-,-,15,TRBV19,TRBJ1-5,CAISLGPGRNQPQHF,TGTGCCATTTCTTTGGGGCCCGGGAGAAATCAGCCCCAGCATTTT
many,-,14,TRBV30,TRBJ1-2,CAWRYRRSNYGYTF,TGTGCCTGGAGATACAGGAGATCTAACTATGGCTACACCTTC
-,-,13,TRBV20-1,TRBJ1-5,CSALQGPGEPQHF,TGCAGTGCTCTACAGGGCCCCGGGGAGCCCCAGCATTTT
-,-,10,TRBV29-1,TRBJ1-3,CSALENTIYF,TGCAGCGCGTTAGAGAACACCATATATTTT
few,-,15,TRBV9,TRBJ2-5,CASSVVGSFGETQYF,TGTGCCAGCAGCGTAGTCGGGAGCTTCGGGGAGACCCAGTACTTC
-,TRBD2,15,TRBV12-3/TRBV12-4,TRBJ2-2,CASNPTSLPTGELFF,TGTGCCAGCAACCCGACTAGCCTCCCCACCGGGGAGCTGTTTTTT
many,TRBD1,12,TRBV30,TRBJ1-1,CAWSRGPTEAFF,TGTGCCTGGAGTAGGGGGCCCACTGAAGCTTTCTTT
-,-,16,TRBV5-1,TRBJ1-3,CASSLGGSGSGNTIYF,TGCGCCAGCAGCTTGGGGGGAAGCGGCTCTGGAAACACCATATATTTT
-,-,16,TRBV12-3/TRBV12-4,TRBJ2-3,CASSFNLATGEDTQYF,TGTGCCAGCAGCTTCAACCTAGCGACCGGGGAAGATACGCAGTATTTT
once,-,18,TRBV27,TRBJ1-1,CASSPRFPGTLGGTEAFF,TGTGCCAGCAGTCCGAGATTCCCCGGGACTTTGGGGGGCACTGAAGCTTTCTTT
many,-,15,TRBV19,TRBJ1-4,CASSSRQATNEKLFF,TGTGCCAGTAGTAGCCGACAGGCGACTAATGAAAAACTGTTTTTT
many,TRBD2,19,TRBV5-1,TRBJ2-3,CASRRLAGGPSLSTDTQYF,TGCGCCAGCAGACGACTAGCGGGAGGGCCGAGCCTCAGCACAGATACGCAGTATTTT
few,TRBD1,19,TRBV19,TRBJ1-3,CASSNLLGTASTGGNTIYF,TGTGCCAGTAGTAACCTACTCGGGACAGCCTCAACGGGGGGAAACACCATATATTTT
-,-,13,TRBV24-1,TRBJ1-5,CATRRLRGQPQHF,TGTGCCACCAGGCGACTGAGGGGTCAGCCCCAGCATTTT
many,-,12,TRBV7-9,TRBJ2-5,CASSRLPETQYF,TGTGCCAGCTCCCGTCTACCGGAGACCCAGTACTTC
few,-,14,TRBV19,TRBJ2-1,CASRLGSVYNEQFF,TGTGCCAGTAGATTAGGGAGTGTTTACAATGAGCAGTTCTTC
many,TRBD1,15,TRBV19,TRBJ1-5,CASTIGDRGTQPQHF,TGTGCCAGTACTATAGGGGACAGGGGAACTCAGCCCCAGCATTTT
-,-,12,TRBV20-1,TRBJ2-1,CSAVEGMGEQFF,TGCAGTGCGGTCGAGGGTATGGGTGAGCAGTTCTTC
many,-,12,TRBV11-2,TRBJ1-2,CASSLGAYGYTF,TGTGCCAGCAGCTTAGGTGCCTATGGCTACACCTTC
many,-,11,TRBV12-3/TRBV12-4,TRBJ2-7,CASSFMNEQYF,TGTGCCAGCAGTTTTATGAACGAGCAGTACTTC
-,-,15,TRBV28,TRBJ2-5,CASGAGGGIQETQYF,TGTGCCAGCGGTGCCGGGGGCGGGATCCAAGAGACCCAGTACTTC
many,-,15,TRBV2,TRBJ2-6,CASRADISGANVLTF,TGTGCCAGCAGGGCCGACATCTCTGGGGCCAACGTCCTGACTTTC
many,-,15,TRBV4-2,TRBJ2-2,CASSQVLGGARELFF,TGTGCCAGCAGCCAAGTGTTAGGGGGAGCACGGGAGCTGTTTTTT
few,TRBD1,16,TRBV4-2,TRBJ1-6,CASSSDRPGSNSPLHF,TGTGCCAGCAGCTCGGACAGGCCGGGATCAAATTCACCCCTCCACTTT
-,-,14,TRBV19,TRBJ1-2,CASSIGQSPLGYTF,TGTGCCAGTAGTATCGGGCAGAGCCCCCTGGGCTACACCTTC
-,-,17,TRBV3-1,TRBJ1-3,CASSQRVSGISGNTIYF,TGTGCCAGCAGCCAACGTGTATCCGGGATATCTGGAAACACCATATATTTT